This T cell receptor beta chain was recovered during a study of identical twins. TCRdb re-derived calls from the 5' RACE reads in MiXCR, one entry per CDR3 protein. Of 420,000 or so distinct CDR3 sequences in the sample, less than 20% were seen once. CDR1 SEHNR and CDR2 FQNEAQ come from the germline V gene (reference sequence). This CDR3 is built from 12 residues. Deletions cut 5 bases from V and 7 bases from J, with 8 bases between. Sequencing was done on a sample of naive T cells sorted from blood. The chain carries TRBV7-9 and TRBJ1-4, with unresolved D. The origin of this receptor is a man in his forties or fifties in good health. CDR3 DNA sequence: TGTGCCAGCAGCCCTCCCAGTGAAAAACTGTTTTTT. Protein product: CASSPPSEKLFF.